What follows describes a single T cell receptor (beta chain). Sequenced patients had shown CD8+CD57+ cell expansion by flow cytometry. Severe acquired aplastic anemia was present in all patients. For CDR3 and TCR beta VDJ profiling, genomic DNA was the template used. TCRdb re-called the reads through MiXCR, storing one row per CDR3 protein. Of around 200,000 distinct CDR3 sequences in the sample, around 45% were seen once. The data are from a study of CD8+CD57+ T cells in acquired aplastic anemia. Sequencing was carried out using sorted CD4+, CD8+, or CD8+CD57+ T cells (not recorded which) from PBMCs. The sequence was collected from a human donor with aplastic anemia.

The CDR3 DNA reads TGTGCCAGCAGCTTAGGGGCGGGACTAAGCTCCTACGAGCAGTACTTC. It specifies CASSLGAGLSSYEQYF. The chain recombines TRBV11-2 with TRBJ2-7, with 7 bases aligning to TRBD2. Unmatched junction bases numbered 6, after V lost 1 base and J lost 0 bases. The CDR3 length is 16 residues. Germline values: CDR1 SGHAT, CDR2 FQNNGV.